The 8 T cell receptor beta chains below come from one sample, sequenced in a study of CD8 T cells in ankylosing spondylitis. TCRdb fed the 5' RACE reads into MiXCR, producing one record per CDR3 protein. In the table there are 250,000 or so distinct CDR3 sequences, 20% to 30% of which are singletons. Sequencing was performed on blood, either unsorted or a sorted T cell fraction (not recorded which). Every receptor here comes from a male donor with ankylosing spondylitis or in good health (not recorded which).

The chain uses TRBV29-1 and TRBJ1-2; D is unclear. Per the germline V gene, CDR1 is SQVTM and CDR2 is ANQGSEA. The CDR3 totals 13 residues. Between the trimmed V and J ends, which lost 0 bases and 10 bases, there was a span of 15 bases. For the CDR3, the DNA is TGCAGCGTTGAAGAGGCCGTTAAGGTCTCCTACACCTTC. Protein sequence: CSVEEAVKVSYTF.

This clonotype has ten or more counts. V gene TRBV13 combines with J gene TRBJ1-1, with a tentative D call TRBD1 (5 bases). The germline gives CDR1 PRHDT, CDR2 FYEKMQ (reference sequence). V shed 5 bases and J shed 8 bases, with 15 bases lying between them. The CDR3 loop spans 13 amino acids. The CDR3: CASSLPPRVEAFF. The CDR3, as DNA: TGTGCCAGCAGCCTTCCTCCCAGGGTCGAAGCTTTCTTT. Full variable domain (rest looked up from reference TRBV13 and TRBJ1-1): AAGVIQSPRHLIKEKRETATLKCYPIPRHDTVYWYQQGPGQDPQFLISFYEKMQSDKGSIPDRFSAQQFSDYHSELNMSSLELGDSALYFCASSLPPRVEAFFGQGTRLTVV.

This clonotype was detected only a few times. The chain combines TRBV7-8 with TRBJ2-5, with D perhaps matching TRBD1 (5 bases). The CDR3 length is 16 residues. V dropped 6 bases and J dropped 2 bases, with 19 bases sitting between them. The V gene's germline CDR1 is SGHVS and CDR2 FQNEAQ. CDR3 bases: TGTGCCAGCAGTTCAGGGTTTCGAAGGATTCAAGAGACCCAGTACTTC. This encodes CASSSGFRRIQETQYF.

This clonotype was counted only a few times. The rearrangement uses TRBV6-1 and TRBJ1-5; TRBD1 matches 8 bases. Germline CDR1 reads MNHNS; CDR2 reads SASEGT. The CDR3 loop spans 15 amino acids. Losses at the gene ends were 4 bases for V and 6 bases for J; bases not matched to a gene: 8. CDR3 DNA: TGTGCCAGCAGTGGACAGGGGACGGCACCTCAGCCCCAGCATTTT. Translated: CASSGQGTAPQPQHF.

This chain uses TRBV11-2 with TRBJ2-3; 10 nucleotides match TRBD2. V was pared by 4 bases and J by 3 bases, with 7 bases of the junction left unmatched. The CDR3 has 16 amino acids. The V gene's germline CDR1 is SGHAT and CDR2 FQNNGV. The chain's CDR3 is CASSSAPGLATDTQYF. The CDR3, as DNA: TGTGCCAGCAGCTCGGCCCCGGGACTAGCGACAGATACGCAGTATTTT.

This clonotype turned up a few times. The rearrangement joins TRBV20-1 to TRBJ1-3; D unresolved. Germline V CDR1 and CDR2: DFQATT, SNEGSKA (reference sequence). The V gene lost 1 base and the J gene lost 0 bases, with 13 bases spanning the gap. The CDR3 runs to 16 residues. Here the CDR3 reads CSARADAESSGNTIYF. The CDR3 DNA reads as TGCAGTGCTAGAGCGGACGCGGAATCCTCTGGAAACACCATATATTTT.

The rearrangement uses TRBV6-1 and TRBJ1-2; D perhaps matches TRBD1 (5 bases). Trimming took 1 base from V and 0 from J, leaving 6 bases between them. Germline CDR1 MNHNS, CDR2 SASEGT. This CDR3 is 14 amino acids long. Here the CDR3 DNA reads TGTGCCAGCAGTGAAGGGGGGTCTAACTATGGCTACACCTTC. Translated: CASSEGGSNYGYTF.

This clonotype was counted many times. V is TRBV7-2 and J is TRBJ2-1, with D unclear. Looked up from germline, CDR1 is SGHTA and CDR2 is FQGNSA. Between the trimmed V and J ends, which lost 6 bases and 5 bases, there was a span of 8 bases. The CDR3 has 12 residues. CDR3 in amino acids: CASRTGNNEQFF. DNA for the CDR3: TGTGCCAGCAGGACTGGAAACAATGAGCAGTTCTTC.